Listed below are T cell receptor beta chains from one sample, sequenced in a study of cytomegalovirus exposure and HLA in healthy donors. Sequencing was performed with immunoSEQ multiplex PCR; in TCRdb, only in-frame clones are kept and a portion is missing. The sample has some 150,000 clones; around 90% are singletons. Sequences were obtained from PBMCs. The source of these receptors is a young man in good health and CMV-seropositive. CDR3s include the opening cysteine and the closing phenylalanine or tryptophan. A D gene is named only where the DNA matches it firmly. Rows may omit the clone size; those that give it use once, few, many or a size class.

D gene: -
J gene: TRBJ1-1
clone size: -
V gene: TRBV5-1
CDR3 protein: CASSLAGFATEAFF
CDR3 DNA: TGCGCCAGCAGCTTGGCAGGGTTCGCCACTGAAGCTTTCTTT

D gene: TRBD2
J gene: TRBJ2-3
clone size: -
V gene: TRBV7-2
CDR3 protein: CASSFAGAPDTQYF
CDR3 DNA: TGTGCCAGCAGCTTCGCGGGAGCACCAGATACGCAGTATTTT

D gene: -
J gene: TRBJ1-1
clone size: -
V gene: TRBV5-6
CDR3 protein: CASSLRGGTEAFF
CDR3 DNA: TGTGCCAGCAGCTTGCGGGGGGGCACTGAAGCTTTCTTT

D gene: TRBD2
J gene: TRBJ2-7
clone size: -
V gene: TRBV2
CDR3 protein: CASSDGGLVFEQYF
CDR3 DNA: TGTGCCAGCAGTGACGGGGGACTAGTTTTCGAGCAGTACTTC

D gene: -
J gene: TRBJ1-6
clone size: -
V gene: TRBV19
CDR3 protein: CASSMGASSPLHF
CDR3 DNA: TGTGCCAGTAGTATGGGAGCGTCTTCACCCCTCCACTTT

D gene: TRBD1
J gene: TRBJ1-3
clone size: -
V gene: TRBV6-5
CDR3 protein: CASGQASGNTIYF
CDR3 DNA: TGTGCCAGCGGACAGGCCTCTGGAAACACCATATATTTT

D gene: -
J gene: TRBJ2-2
clone size: -
V gene: TRBV10-2
CDR3 protein: CASSLGTPNTGELFF
CDR3 DNA: TGCGCCAGCAGTTTAGGGACACCGAACACCGGGGAGCTGTTTTTT

D gene: TRBD2
J gene: TRBJ2-7
clone size: -
V gene: TRBV4-1
CDR3 protein: CASSQISGGADREQYF
CDR3 DNA: TGCGCCAGCAGCCAAATTAGCGGGGGGGCCGATCGCGAGCAGTACTTC

D gene: TRBD2
J gene: TRBJ2-1
clone size: -
V gene: TRBV25-1
CDR3 protein: CASSGYSGSAYNEQFF
CDR3 DNA: TGTGCCAGCAGTGGATATAGCGGGAGTGCCTACAATGAGCAGTTCTTC

D gene: -
J gene: TRBJ2-1
clone size: -
V gene: TRBV27
CDR3 protein: CASSLFTGYNEQFF
CDR3 DNA: TGTGCCAGCAGTTTATTCACAGGGTACAATGAGCAGTTCTTC

D gene: TRBD2
J gene: TRBJ2-2
clone size: -
V gene: TRBV7-2
CDR3 protein: CASRWGLAQITNTGELFF
CDR3 DNA: TGTGCCAGCAGATGGGGACTAGCGCAAATTACGAACACCGGGGAGCTGTTTTTT

D gene: -
J gene: TRBJ2-2
clone size: -
V gene: TRBV2
CDR3 protein: CASSLGGVTNTGELFF
CDR3 DNA: TGTGCCAGCAGTTTAGGCGGGGTAACGAACACCGGGGAGCTGTTTTTT

D gene: -
J gene: TRBJ2-3
clone size: once
V gene: TRBV5-1
CDR3 protein: CASTGGRGTTDTQYF
CDR3 DNA: TGCGCCAGCACCGGGGGGCGGGGAACAACAGATACGCAGTATTTT

D gene: -
J gene: TRBJ2-7
clone size: -
V gene: TRBV29-1
CDR3 protein: CSVELLASRSYEQYF
CDR3 DNA: TGCAGCGTTGAACTACTAGCCAGCAGATCCTACGAGCAGTACTTC

D gene: -
J gene: TRBJ2-1
clone size: once
V gene: TRBV4-1
CDR3 protein: CASSQGLIYNEQFF
CDR3 DNA: TGCGCCAGCAGCCAAGGACTGATCTACAATGAGCAGTTCTTC

D gene: TRBD1
J gene: TRBJ2-3
clone size: -
V gene: TRBV6-1
CDR3 protein: CASSEAEGQGGDTQYF
CDR3 DNA: TGTGCCAGCAGTGAAGCAGAGGGACAGGGGGGAGATACGCAGTATTTT

D gene: -
J gene: TRBJ2-3
clone size: -
V gene: TRBV25-1
CDR3 protein: CASRATGTSRGDTQYF
CDR3 DNA: TGTGCCAGCAGGGCGACCGGGACTTCGAGGGGAGATACGCAGTATTTT

D gene: -
J gene: TRBJ1-1
clone size: -
V gene: TRBV5-1
CDR3 protein: CASSLFRGTGTEAFF
CDR3 DNA: TGCGCCAGCAGCTTGTTTCGGGGTACGGGCACTGAAGCTTTCTTT

D gene: -
J gene: TRBJ1-4
clone size: -
V gene: TRBV13
CDR3 protein: CASSRLRGNEKLFF
CDR3 DNA: TGTGCCAGCAGCCGCCTTAGGGGTAATGAAAAACTGTTTTTT

D gene: -
J gene: TRBJ1-4
clone size: -
V gene: TRBV28
CDR3 protein: CASRSPNFNEKLFF
CDR3 DNA: TGTGCCAGCAGAAGCCCAAATTTCAATGAAAAACTGTTTTTT

D gene: -
J gene: TRBJ1-2
clone size: -
V gene: TRBV4-1
CDR3 protein: CASSQDPQNYGYTF
CDR3 DNA: TGCGCCAGCAGCCAAGATCCCCAGAACTATGGCTACACCTTC

D gene: TRBD2
J gene: TRBJ2-2
clone size: -
V gene: TRBV10-1
CDR3 protein: CASSEGSGRTGELFF
CDR3 DNA: TGCGCCAGCAGTGAGGGTAGCGGGAGAACCGGGGAGCTGTTTTTT

D gene: -
J gene: TRBJ2-2
clone size: -
V gene: TRBV15
CDR3 protein: CATSSSPNTGELFF
CDR3 DNA: TGTGCCACCAGCAGTAGCCCGAACACCGGGGAGCTGTTTTTT

D gene: -
J gene: TRBJ1-5
clone size: -
V gene: TRBV5-6
CDR3 protein: CASSLRGMVPTSNQPQHF
CDR3 DNA: TGTGCCAGCAGCTTGCGGGGGATGGTACCCACTAGCAATCAGCCCCAGCATTTT

D gene: -
J gene: TRBJ1-1
clone size: -
V gene: TRBV2
CDR3 protein: CASRPGTMNTEAFF
CDR3 DNA: TGTGCCAGCAGGCCCGGGACAATGAACACTGAAGCTTTCTTT

D gene: -
J gene: TRBJ2-7
clone size: -
V gene: TRBV6-5
CDR3 protein: CASSYQLGGPAYEQYF
CDR3 DNA: TGTGCCAGCAGTTACCAGCTCGGGGGACCCGCCTACGAGCAGTACTTC

D gene: -
J gene: TRBJ1-1
clone size: -
V gene: TRBV6-1
CDR3 protein: CASTYGELNTEAFF
CDR3 DNA: TGTGCCAGCACCTATGGGGAGTTGAACACTGAAGCTTTCTTT